The 21 T cell receptor beta chains below come from one sample, sequenced in a study of T cell responses to AZD1222 COVID-19 vaccine. Assay: immunoSEQ multiplex PCR; the TCRdb copy retains only in-frame clones and omits some. In the table there are roughly 180,000 clones, 80% to 95% of which are singletons. Here the sequenced sample was peripheral blood, taken 28 days after the second AZD1222 dose. These receptors were collected from an adult who received the AZD1222 COVID-19 vaccine.

The gene calls are TRBV12-5 and TRBJ1-2; possibly TRBD1 for D (5 bases). Between the trimmed V and J ends, which lost 7 bases and 6 bases, there was a span of 18 bases. Germline CDR1 reads LGHNT; CDR2 reads FRNRAP. This CDR3 region has 14 residues. In nucleotides, the CDR3 is TGTGCTAGTGCCCTCCACGCCGAGGGGAATGGCTACACCTTC. Translating it yields CASALHAEGNGYTF.

The chain is built from TRBV10-2 and TRBJ2-2; D is possibly TRBD2 (7 bases). This CDR3 has 12 amino acids. The V end was cut by 8 bases, the J end by 6 bases, with 10 bases between. Germline loops: CDR1 WSHSY, CDR2 SAAADI. The chain's CDR3 is CASEGGAGELFF. The CDR3 bases are TGCGCCAGCGAGGGGGGGGCCGGGGAGCTGTTTTTT.

The V and J genes are TRBV19 and TRBJ1-1; 11 bases are shared with TRBD1. V lost 7 bases and J lost 0; bases outside the gene matches: 7. Germline CDR1 LNHDA, CDR2 SQIVND (reference sequence). There are 16 residues in the CDR3. The CDR3 DNA follows: TGTGCCAGTACACCAGGACAGGGGGCTGTGAACACTGAAGCTTTCTTT. Amino acids: CASTPGQGAVNTEAFF.

The rearrangement joins TRBV7-8 to TRBJ1-2; 10 positions match TRBD1. V dropped 5 bases and J dropped 3; count of bases not matched to a gene: 6. Germline CDR1 is SGHVS and CDR2 is FQNEAQ. The length of the CDR3 is 15 residues. CDR3: CASSPRQGAYYGYTF. CDR3 DNA sequence: TGTGCCAGCAGCCCGAGACAGGGGGCGTACTATGGCTACACCTTC.

V is TRBV2 and J is TRBJ2-2; TRBD2 might be the D (5 bases). Between the trimmed V and J ends, which lost 7 bases and 3 bases, there was a span of 15 bases. The CDR3 contains 15 residues. In germline, CDR1 is SNHLY, CDR2 FYNNEI. CDR3 in DNA: TGTGCCAGCAAGGCGTCGACTACCTACACCGGGGAGCTGTTTTTT. It codes for CASKASTTYTGELFF.

The chain has TRBV5-8 and TRBJ2-1, with 10 bases fitting TRBD2. Germline-derived CDR1 and CDR2 are SGHTS and YDEGEE. V shed 4 bases and J 7 bases; nucleotides not matched to a gene: 11. The CDR3 totals 16 residues. CDR3 sequence (DNA): TGTGCCAGCAGCGGGGAGCGGGAGGGGATCACGAATGAGCAGTTCTTC. This codes for CASSGEREGITNEQFF.

The chain has TRBV18 and TRBJ1-4; no reliable D call. The CDR3 loop spans 14 amino acids. CDR1 is KGHSH, CDR2 LQKENI, per germline. Trimming pared 6 bases from V and 2 bases from J, leaving 10 bases between. CDR3 in amino acids: CASSSGSTNEKLFF. CDR3 in DNA: TGTGCCAGCTCCTCCGGGTCTACTAATGAAAAACTGTTTTTT. Filled out from reference TRBV18 and TRBJ1-4, the complete variable domain reads NAGVMQNPRHLVRRRGQEARLRCSPMKGHSHVYWYRQLPEEGLKFMVYLQKENIIDESGMPKERFSAEFPKEGPSILRIQQVVRGDSAAYFCASSSGSTNEKLFFGSGTQLSVL.

The CDR3 region has the DNA TGTGCCAGCAGCAGCTGGGACAGATCAACTAATGAAAAACTGTTTTTT. Protein product: CASSSWDRSTNEKLFF. This chain connects TRBV21-1 to TRBJ1-4; the table's TRBD1 call for D was not verified on the DNA. TRBV21-1 represents a pseudogene. CDR3 length: 16 residues.

V usage is TRBV15 and J usage is TRBJ1-3; 7 positions match TRBD1. Germline values: CDR1 LNHNV, CDR2 YYDKDF (reference sequence). V lost 7 bases, J lost 0 bases, and 6 bases stayed unmatched. The CDR3 totals 15 residues. The CDR3 loop reads CATTWDRSSGNTIYF. The CDR3 region has the DNA TGTGCCACCACCTGGGACAGAAGCTCTGGAAACACCATATATTTT.

The chain has TRBV4-2 and TRBJ2-3; 8 bases are a match to TRBD1. Germline assignment: CDR1 LGHNA and CDR2 YNFKEQ. This CDR3 spans 16 amino acids. J was trimmed by 2 bases and V by 1 base; bases with no gene match: 5. The CDR3: CASSQGTGSPTDTQYF. CDR3 nucleotides: TGTGCCAGCAGCCAAGGGACAGGGTCCCCCACAGATACGCAGTATTTT.

The genes are TRBV6-5 and TRBJ1-2; D is possibly TRBD1 (6 bases). V was cut by 6 bases and J by 4 bases, with 15 bases left in between. The CDR3 sequence is 14 residues long. Germline CDR1 and CDR2: MNHEY and SVGAGI. The CDR3 loop reads CASRDRGGLYGYTF. CDR3 DNA: TGTGCCAGCAGAGATAGGGGGGGGCTCTATGGCTACACCTTC.

The V call is TRBV18, the J call TRBJ1-1; 12 bases map to TRBD1. The CDR3 runs to 17 residues. The germline V gene encodes CDR1 KGHSH and CDR2 LQKENI. V gave up 1 base and J gave up 3 bases; unmatched junction bases: 6. For the CDR3, the DNA is TGTGCCAGCTCACCACGGGACAGGGGGCGGAGGGACACTGAAGCTTTCTTT. Translation gives CASSPRDRGRRDTEAFF.

The chain has TRBV29-1 and TRBJ1-1; D ambiguous. This CDR3 is 13 amino acids long. Trimming took off 3 bases at V and 4 bases at J, with 12 bases between the two ends. Germline loops: CDR1 SQVTM, CDR2 ANQGSEA. The CDR3 protein is CSVDPTAGTEAFF. DNA for the CDR3: TGCAGCGTTGATCCCACCGCGGGCACTGAAGCTTTCTTT.

The V gene is TRBV6-5, the J gene TRBJ2-5; TRBD1 or TRBD2 may be the D gene (6 bases each). This CDR3 contains 15 residues. Deletions cut 6 bases from V and 7 bases from J, with 21 bases between. Germline V lookup: CDR1 MNHEY, CDR2 SVGAGI. Here the CDR3 DNA reads TGTGCCAGCAGATCAATGGGGGGCATAGTGGGGACCCAGTACTTC. It specifies CASRSMGGIVGTQYF.

The rearrangement links TRBV4-1 to TRBJ2-3; TRBD2 matches 15 bases. The length of the CDR3 is 18 residues. J gave up 0 bases and V 2 bases, and 3 bases lay outside the gene matches. CDR1 and CDR2 (germline): MGHRA, YSYEKL. CDR3 sequence reads: CASSQPGLAGGSTDTQYF. For the CDR3, the DNA is TGCGCCAGCAGCCAACCGGGACTAGCGGGGGGAAGCACAGATACGCAGTATTTT.

V and J are TRBV7-2 and TRBJ2-6; either TRBD1 or TRBD2 may supply D (5 bases each). Trimming pared 3 bases from V and 2 bases from J, leaving 11 bases between. The CDR3 loop spans 16 amino acids. Germline V gene lookup returns CDR1 SGHTA and CDR2 FQGNSA. CDR3 loop: CASSFRWGTGANVLTF. As DNA, the CDR3 is TGTGCCAGCAGCTTTAGGTGGGGGACTGGGGCCAACGTCCTGACTTTC. Complete variable domain (other parts from reference TRBV7-2 and TRBJ2-6): GAGVSQSPSNKVTEKGKDVELRCDPISGHTALYWYRQSLGQGLEFLIYFQGNSAPDKSGLPSDRFSAERTGGSVSTLTIQRTQQEDSAVYLCASSFRWGTGANVLTFGAGSRLTVL.

V is TRBV6-1 and J is TRBJ2-7; the match to TRBD2 covers 12 bases. CDR1 and CDR2 from the germline V gene are MNHNS and SASEGT. The CDR3 length is 16 residues. The junction had 4 bases not matched to a gene; V was cut back by 2 bases and J by 2 bases. Here the CDR3 DNA reads TGTGCCAGCAGTGAAAAACTAGCGGGAGGCGCCTACGAGCAGTACTTC. It codes for CASSEKLAGGAYEQYF.

This clone has only a few counts. The chain is built from TRBV4-1 and TRBJ1-2, with D possibly TRBD1 on 5 matching bases. CDR1 and CDR2 from the germline V gene are MGHRA and YSYEKL. The length of the CDR3 is 16 residues. V shed 1 base and J shed 6 bases, with 18 bases lying between them. The CDR3 DNA is TGCGCCAGCAGCCAAGGAGAGTTGGGGGTATCAAATGGCTACACCTTC. Translation: CASSQGELGVSNGYTF.

The V call is TRBV4-3, the J call TRBJ2-3; the D is unclear. V shed 1 base and J shed 5 bases, with 10 bases lying between them. The CDR3 extends over 14 amino acids. CDR1 and CDR2 from the germline V gene are LGHNA and YSLEER. The CDR3 sequence: CASSQGPPQDTQYF. CDR3 DNA: TGCGCCAGCAGCCAAGGGCCCCCCCAAGATACGCAGTATTTT.

This rearrangement joins TRBV29-1 to TRBJ1-4; D may be TRBD1 (6 bases). The germline gives CDR1 SQVTM, CDR2 ANQGSEA. There are 13 residues in the CDR3. V lost 4 bases and J lost 10, with 16 bases in between. Here the CDR3 DNA reads TGCAGCGTTGTCGAACAGGGCTTTGCAAAACTGTTTTTT. This gives the protein CSVVEQGFAKLFF.

The rearrangement uses TRBV19 and TRBJ1-5, with D maybe TRBD1 (5 bases). V gave up 5 bases and J gave up 3 bases, with 8 bases separating them. The CDR3 has 13 amino acids. From germline, CDR1 is LNHDA and CDR2 SQIVND (reference sequence). CDR3 sequence: CASSAGFNQPQHF. The CDR3 bases are TGTGCCAGTAGTGCAGGGTTCAATCAGCCCCAGCATTTT.